This entry features one T cell receptor beta chain sequence. The antigen remains unidentified. V lost 4 bases and J lost 6, with 9 bases in between. The CDR3 totals 13 residues. Germline V gene sequence: CDR1 KGHSY, CDR2 FQNENV. These data belong to a study of cytomegalovirus exposure and HLA in healthy donors. The PCR used 60 Vbeta and 13 Jbeta primers. Only in-frame clones appear in the TCRdb table, and some are missing; sequencing was by immunoSEQ multiplex PCR. The sample totals about 67,000 clones. Unrecorded immune exposure was likely among donors, who were nominally healthy when sampled. Study outcomes and limitations: Available immune exposure information covered CMV serostatus only. In an earlier analysis, productive rearrangement rates for most beta V segments clustered near 87% or 30%. It was assumed in the presence/absence analyses that sequencing depth was roughly uniform across donors.

The chain joins TRBV16 to TRBJ2-2; no reliable D call. The clonotype originates from a man aged 25 to 40 in good health and CMV-seropositive. Material: PBMCs. CDR3 residues: CASSPSESGELFF. In DNA form, the CDR3 reads TGTGCCAGCAGCCCCTCAGAATCCGGGGAGCTGTTTTTT.